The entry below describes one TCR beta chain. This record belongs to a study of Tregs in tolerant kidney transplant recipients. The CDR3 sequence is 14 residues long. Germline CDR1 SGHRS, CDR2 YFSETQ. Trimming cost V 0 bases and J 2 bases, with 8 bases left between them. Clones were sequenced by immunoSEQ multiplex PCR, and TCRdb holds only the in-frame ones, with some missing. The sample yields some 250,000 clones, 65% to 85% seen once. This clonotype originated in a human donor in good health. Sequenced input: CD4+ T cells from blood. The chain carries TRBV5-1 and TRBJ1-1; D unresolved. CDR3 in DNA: TGCGCCAGCAGCTTGGCCTGGGCCAACACTGAAGCTTTCTTT. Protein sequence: CASSLAWANTEAFF.